These 21 T cell receptor beta chains came from one sample sequenced in a study of cytomegalovirus exposure and HLA in healthy donors. Some clones are missing from TCRdb's copy, which holds only in-frame ones; the method was immunoSEQ multiplex PCR. This table holds 200,000 to 300,000 clones, about 90% found once. Input material: PBMCs. These receptors all stem from a woman aged 25-40 years in good health and CMV-seronegative.

V and J are TRBV28 and TRBJ1-5, with TRBD1 matching 10 bases. After removal of 2 bases from V and 9 bases from J, the junction contained 7 bases not matched to a gene. The CDR3 covers 15 residues. The germline V gene has CDR1 MDHEN and CDR2 SYDVKM. This CDR3 is CASSLAGTGARPQHF. The CDR3 DNA is TGTGCCAGCAGTTTAGCTGGGACAGGGGCACGGCCCCAGCATTTT.

This clone was seen a handful of times. The genes are TRBV11-2 and TRBJ2-7, with D perhaps matching TRBD2 (6 bases). The CDR3 totals 15 residues. V dropped 4 bases and J dropped 0 bases, with 13 bases sitting between them. In germline, CDR1 is SGHAT, CDR2 FQNNGV. DNA for the CDR3: TGTGCCAGCAGCTCCCCCTTGGGGGGCTCCTACGAGCAGTACTTC. This encodes CASSSPLGGSYEQYF. Supplemented by reference TRBV11-2 and TRBJ2-7, the full variable domain reads EAGVAQSPRYKIIEKRQSVAFWCNPISGHATLYWYQQILGQGPKLLIQFQNNGVVDDSQLPKDRFSAERLKGVDSTLKIQPAKLEDSAVYLCASSSPLGGSYEQYFGPGTRLTVT.

This clone appeared a single time. The chain is built from TRBV9 and TRBJ1-2; D is undetermined. CDR1 and CDR2 from the germline V gene are SGDLS and YYNGEE. This CDR3 contains 13 residues. V was cut by 3 bases and J by 8 bases, with 14 bases left in between. This chain's CDR3 is CASSAGPMGGYTF. As DNA, the CDR3 is TGTGCCAGCAGCGCCGGTCCGATGGGGGGCTACACCTTC.

This clone appeared a single time. The chain is built from TRBV12-5 and TRBJ2-5; D remains unclear. CDR1 LGHNT and CDR2 FRNRAP come from the germline V gene. The CDR3 loop spans 13 amino acids. V lost 5 bases and J 0 bases, leaving 7 bases between the germline ends. The CDR3 DNA reads TGTGCTAGTGGTCGATCACACCAAGAGACCCAGTACTTC. It translates to CASGRSHQETQYF.

The V gene is TRBV19, the J gene TRBJ1-4; TRBD1 matches 7 bases. Trimming cost V 6 bases and J 10 bases; bases outside gene matches: 8. The CDR3 has 13 amino acids. The germline CDR1 and CDR2 sequences are LNHDA and SQIVND (reference sequence). The CDR3 loop reads CASRDRQWRKLFF. Written as DNA, the CDR3 is TGTGCCAGTAGGGACAGGCAATGGCGAAAACTGTTTTTT.

The chain recombines TRBV11-3 with TRBJ2-6; D unclear. This CDR3 has 13 amino acids. CDR1 and CDR2 from the germline V gene are SGHNT and YENEEA. The V end lost 5 bases, the J end lost 4 bases, and 6 bases lay between the germline ends. CDR3 DNA: TGTGCCAGCAGCCGCATAGGGGCCAACGTCCTGACTTTC. Residues: CASSRIGANVLTF.

The chain employs TRBV4-1 and TRBJ2-1, with a weak D call TRBD2 (6 bases). Germline CDR1 MGHRA, CDR2 YSYEKL. The CDR3 spans 15 residues. Trimming shortened V by 2 bases and J by 9 bases, and 17 bases separated the two germline ends. The CDR3 region has the DNA TGCGCCAGCAGCCAAACTAGCTTATATTCCGGTGAGCAGTTCTTC. Its translation is CASSQTSLYSGEQFF.

This clone appeared a single time. V is TRBV10-3 and J is TRBJ2-7, with D possibly matching TRBD2 (6 bases). CDR3 length equals 14 residues. Germline lookup yields CDR1 ENHRY and CDR2 SYGVKD. The V end lost 10 bases, the J end lost 4 bases, and 20 bases lay between the germline ends. The CDR3 DNA follows: TGTGCCACCCGGCGGGACGCTACTCGTTACGAGCAGTACTTC. Its translation: CATRRDATRYEQYF.

The gene calls are TRBV2 and TRBJ1-1, with 8 nucleotides matching TRBD1. CDR1 and CDR2 (germline): SNHLY, FYNNEI. CDR3 size: 13 residues. The junction had 9 bases not matched to a gene; V was cut back by 5 bases and J by 10 bases. The CDR3, as DNA: TGTGCCAGCAGTTCTACAGGGGGGCTGGGAGCTTTCTTT. Protein product: CASSSTGGLGAFF.

The chain joins TRBV18 to TRBJ1-5; tentatively, D is TRBD1 (5 bases). The V gene lost 2 bases and the J gene lost 7 bases, with 12 bases spanning the gap. This CDR3 comprises 14 residues. Germline assignment: CDR1 KGHSH and CDR2 LQKENI. CDR3 amino acids: CASSPRGAGQPQHF. CDR3 in DNA: TGTGCCAGCTCACCAAGGGGCGCGGGACAGCCCCAGCATTTT.

This chain uses TRBV2 with TRBJ1-5; D remains ambiguous. V gave up 6 bases and J gave up 6 bases, with 21 bases separating them. The germline V gene encodes CDR1 SNHLY and CDR2 FYNNEI. The CDR3 spans 16 residues. The CDR3: CASSSGSPSNGQPQHF. CDR3 nucleotide sequence: TGTGCCAGCAGCTCCGGGTCCCCTAGCAATGGTCAGCCCCAGCATTTT.

The sample holds one count of this clone. The rearrangement joins TRBV27 to TRBJ2-7; the D is unclear. CDR1 and CDR2 from the germline V gene are MNHEY and SMNVEV (reference sequence). The CDR3 is made up of 14 amino acids. The germline V and J ends were trimmed by 4 bases and 2 bases, with 12 bases remaining between them. The CDR3 coding sequence is TGTGCCAGCAGTTCCCCCGACACGGCCTACGAGCAGTACTTC. Its protein product is CASSSPDTAYEQYF.

This chain uses TRBV6-5 with TRBJ1-2, with D possibly matching TRBD1 (6 bases). Looked up from germline, CDR1 is MNHEY and CDR2 is SVGAGI. V was trimmed by 0 bases and J by 2 bases, leaving 10 bases between them. CDR3 size: 15 residues. CDR3 sequence: CASSYSGGSNYGYTF. DNA of the CDR3: TGTGCCAGCAGTTACTCAGGGGGGTCGAACTATGGCTACACCTTC.

The J gene is TRBJ2-3, the V gene TRBV7-6; no clear D. Trimming stripped 1 base from V and 7 bases from J, with 15 bases between. In germline, CDR1 is SGHVS, CDR2 FNYEAQ. The CDR3 loop spans 15 amino acids. The CDR3 protein is CASSLGSGRSNTQYF. Here the CDR3 DNA reads TGTGCCAGCAGCTTAGGATCCGGGCGCAGTAATACGCAGTATTTT.

V is TRBV3-2 and J is TRBJ2-1. TRBV3-2 is designated a pseudogene. The CDR3 has 9 amino acids. The CDR3 loop is CASDNEQFF. DNA for the CDR3: TGTGCCAGCGACAATGAGCAGTTCTTC.

The sample holds a few counts of this clone. The chain uses TRBV4-2 and TRBJ2-5; a weak D match, TRBD2 (6 bases). The CDR3 is 15 residues long. V was trimmed by 6 bases and J by 5 bases, leaving 19 bases between them. Per germline, CDR1 LGHNA and CDR2 YNFKEQ. The CDR3 DNA sequence: TGTGCCAGCAGAATAGGAGGGCCGGGGGAGGAGACCCAGTACTTC. Its translation: CASRIGGPGEETQYF.

This clone was counted a single time. This CDR3 reads CASTNLVNYGAGFPYEQYF. The CDR3 DNA reads as TGTGCCAGCACAAATTTAGTAAATTATGGGGCGGGATTCCCCTACGAGCAGTACTTC. The chain is built from TRBV6-7 and TRBJ2-7, with D possibly TRBD2 on 6 matching bases. TRBV6-7 is an ORF, and what it does is uncertain. V was clipped by 7 bases and J by 2 bases, with 30 bases between them. This CDR3 is 19 amino acids long.

The chain carries TRBV9 and TRBJ1-2; D possibly corresponds to TRBD1 (5 bases). Germline CDR1 reads SGDLS; CDR2 reads YYNGEE. This CDR3 spans 14 amino acids. The V end was cut by 0 bases, the J end by 5 bases, with 11 bases between. The CDR3 DNA reads TGTGCCAGCAGCGTAGGACAGTCGAGATATGGCTACACCTTC. It encodes CASSVGQSRYGYTF.

The chain links TRBV27 to TRBJ1-1, with a weak D call TRBD1 (6 bases). The germline V gene encodes CDR1 MNHEY and CDR2 SMNVEV (reference sequence). This CDR3 has 14 residues. The V end was cut by 3 bases, the J end by 4 bases, with 12 bases between. The DNA of the CDR3 is TGTGCCAGCAGTTTGAGGGCGGGGGCCACTGAAGCTTTCTTT. Amino acid sequence: CASSLRAGATEAFF.

The V call is TRBV2, the J call TRBJ1-1; D remains ambiguous. The CDR3 has 13 residues. Germline V gene data show CDR1 as SNHLY and CDR2 as FYNNEI. The V end was cut by 4 bases, the J end by 4 bases, with 10 bases between. CDR3: CASSARPGTEAFF. The CDR3 DNA reads as TGTGCCAGCAGTGCCCGTCCGGGCACTGAAGCTTTCTTT.

The rearrangement links TRBV10-3 to TRBJ1-4, with TRBD1 as a possible D gene (6 bases). CDR1 and CDR2 from the germline V gene are ENHRY and SYGVKD. V was trimmed by 11 bases and J by 5 bases, leaving 12 bases between them. The CDR3 length is 12 residues. The CDR3 region has the DNA TGTGCCTCCAGGGGTGCGAATGAAAAACTGTTTTTT. Amino acids: CASRGANEKLFF.